The TCR beta chain under discussion was sequenced for a study of blood T cell repertoires in COVID-19. Trimming removed 7 bases at V and 4 bases at J, with 17 bases between. This CDR3 contains 14 residues. Germline V lookup: CDR1 SGHTA, CDR2 FQGNSA. Profiling relied on immunoSEQ multiplex PCR, and the TCRdb table lists in-frame clones only, not all of them. The repertoire holds 430,000 or so clones, with around nine tenths as singletons. Sequenced: PBMCs or T cells enriched from blood (not recorded which). The TCR comes from a woman between 18 and 29 years old who had been exposed to COVID-19. J is TRBJ2-7 and V is TRBV7-2; TRBD2 is a possible D gene (7 bases). CDR3 DNA: TGTGCCAGCAAATTTGGGGGGGCAGTTTACGAGCAGTACTTC. Translation gives CASKFGGAVYEQYF.